This T cell receptor beta chain is drawn from a study of cytomegalovirus exposure and HLA in healthy donors. About the research overall: The 110 million or so unique TCR beta sequences, from approximately 170 million T cells, were found by an earlier analysis.

General study points: Productive status was seen about 87% or about 30% of the time for most TCR beta V segments in an earlier analysis.

Although they were nominally healthy when sampled, donors likely had unrecorded immune exposures. To note about this clone: Its antigen is undetermined.

It was with 60 Vbeta and 13 Jbeta primers that the PCR ran. The assay was immunoSEQ multiplex PCR, and TCRdb's table has in-frame clones only and misses some. The sample records 170,000 or so clones, 80% to 85% being singletons. CDR1 is SGHVS, CDR2 FQNEAQ, per germline. The CDR3 length is 14 residues. The V end lost 1 base, the J end lost 5 bases, and 9 bases lay between the germline ends. Sequences were obtained from PBMCs. The chain is built from TRBV7-8 and TRBJ1-5; a possible D gene is TRBD1 (6 bases). This sequence was found in a man aged 45-60 years in good health and CMV-seronegative. The CDR3 loop is CASSLGTGYQPQHF. CDR3 DNA: TGTGCCAGCAGCTTAGGTACAGGGTATCAGCCCCAGCATTTT.